A single sample is the source of the 20 T cell receptor beta chains below, sequenced in a study of blood T cell repertoires in COVID-19. Method: immunoSEQ multiplex PCR; TCRdb's copy keeps in-frame clones and lacks some. The data hold 51,000 or so clones, with about 83% observed a single time. Sequencing was done on a sample of peripheral blood. Every receptor here comes from a man between 65 and 85 years old with active COVID-19.

V is TRBV5-5 and J is TRBJ1-5; D gene unclear. This CDR3 contains 13 residues. Looked up from germline, CDR1 is SGHKS and CDR2 is YYEKEE (reference sequence). Between the trimmed V and J ends, which lost 3 bases and 6 bases, there was a span of 10 bases. The CDR3 DNA is TGTGCCAGCAGCTCGGGTGACGGTCAGCCCCAGCATTTT. It specifies CASSSGDGQPQHF. Drawing the rest from reference TRBV5-5 and TRBJ1-5, the complete variable domain is DAGVTQSPTHLIKTRGQQVTLRCSPISGHKSVSWYQQVLGQGPQFIFQYYEKEERGRGNFPDRFSARQFPNYSSELNVNALLLGDSALYLCASSSGDGQPQHFGDGTRLSIL.

The rearrangement uses TRBV14 and TRBJ2-3, with 9 bases fitting TRBD1. Per germline, CDR1 SGHDN and CDR2 FVKESK. CDR3 size: 20 residues. J was trimmed by 6 bases and V by 4 bases; bases with no gene match: 23. The CDR3 DNA reads TGTGCCAGCAGCCTCGGGACAGGGAAGAACCCACTGGGGGGTGAGGATACGCAGTATTTT. Amino acids: CASSLGTGKNPLGGEDTQYF.

The V call is TRBV7-2, the J call TRBJ2-5; D is possibly TRBD2 (6 bases). Germline CDR1 is SGHTA and CDR2 is FQGNSA. This CDR3 comprises 16 residues. V was shortened by 2 bases and J by 5 bases, with 18 bases between the two germline ends. Here the CDR3 reads CASSLTGRLGRETQYF. The CDR3 nucleotides read TGTGCCAGCAGCTTAACGGGGAGGCTCGGTAGGGAGACCCAGTACTTC.

This clone came up a few times. The rearrangement uses TRBV25-1 and TRBJ2-1; 11 positions agree with TRBD2. The CDR3 has 16 amino acids. Germline loops: CDR1 MGHDK, CDR2 SYGVNS. J gave up 4 bases and V 3 bases, and 5 bases lay outside the gene matches. DNA for the CDR3: TGTGCCAGCAGTGATCCTACTAGCGGGGGATACAATGAGCAGTTCTTC. Translation: CASSDPTSGGYNEQFF.

DNA for the CDR3: TGTGCCAGCACCGTAGACAGGGGAGGTTCACCCCTCCACTTT. Amino acid sequence: CASTVDRGGSPLHF. The gene calls are TRBV7-8 and TRBJ1-6; 8 bases are a match to TRBD1. The CDR3 totals 14 residues. V gave up 7 bases and J gave up 9 bases; unmatched junction bases: 8. Germline V gene sequence: CDR1 SGHVS, CDR2 FQNEAQ.

The rearrangement joins TRBV6-2 or TRBV6-3 to TRBJ2-1; weak D call: TRBD1 (5 bases). This CDR3 is 13 amino acids long. Per germline, CDR1 MNHEY and CDR2 SVGEGT. Trimming shortened V by 8 bases and J by 8 bases, and 16 bases separated the two germline ends. CDR3 DNA sequence: TGTGCCAGCCGTTCTGTAGGGGCCGATGAGCAGTTCTTC. This translates into CASRSVGADEQFF.

V is TRBV30 and J is TRBJ2-2, with TRBD2 matching 7 bases. Germline V lookup: CDR1 GTSNPN, CDR2 SVGIG (reference sequence). The CDR3 runs to 15 residues. Trimming cost V 3 bases and J 5 bases; bases outside gene matches: 9. CDR3 sequence reads: CAWSSFGGKTGELFF. Written as DNA, the CDR3 is TGTGCCTGGAGCTCCTTCGGGGGGAAAACCGGGGAGCTGTTTTTT.

The genes are TRBV19 and TRBJ2-1; D is possibly TRBD2 (5 bases). The CDR3 covers 15 residues. Looked up from germline, CDR1 is LNHDA and CDR2 is SQIVND (reference sequence). V lost 6 bases, J lost 6 bases, and 18 bases lay in between. CDR3 bases: TGTGCCAGTAGCCCGAGGGTCTTCACCGGCAATGAGCAGTTCTTC. This codes for CASSPRVFTGNEQFF.

This clone is a singleton in its sample. The chain couples TRBV24-1 to TRBJ2-2; D remains ambiguous. Germline V gene lookup returns CDR1 KGHDR and CDR2 SFDVKD. This CDR3 has 14 amino acids. The V end lost 5 bases, the J end lost 4 bases, and 10 bases lay between the germline ends. CDR3 coding DNA: TGTGCCACCAGTGGTGAAGCCCGCACCGGGGAGCTGTTTTTT. It codes for CATSGEARTGELFF.

The chain links TRBV6-5 to TRBJ1-1, with D maybe TRBD1 (5 bases). CDR1 and CDR2 (germline): MNHEY, SVGAGI. Trimming cost V 2 bases and J 10 bases, with 14 bases left between them. The CDR3 sequence is 13 residues long. The CDR3 DNA follows: TGTGCCAGCAGTTACGGGGGGGGAAGAGTAGCTTTCTTT. Encoded protein: CASSYGGGRVAFF.

The sample holds one count of this clone. The chain links TRBV5-1 to TRBJ2-7; D call uncertain. Germline CDR1 is SGHRS and CDR2 is YFSETQ. The CDR3 consists of 15 residues. The V end lost 4 bases, the J end lost 0 bases, and 14 bases lay between the germline ends. CDR3 protein: CASSEVPESSYEQYF. DNA for the CDR3: TGCGCCAGCAGCGAGGTCCCAGAGAGCTCCTACGAGCAGTACTTC.

This chain joins TRBV11-1 and TRBJ2-7; 8 bases align to TRBD1. This CDR3 is built from 16 residues. V lost 4 bases and J lost 4; bases outside the gene matches: 12. Germline V gene lookup returns CDR1 SGHAT and CDR2 FQDESV (reference sequence). As DNA, the CDR3 is TGTGCCAGCAGCTCACCCGGACAGGGCGGATGGTACGAGCAGTACTTC. This gives the protein CASSSPGQGGWYEQYF.

This clone was picked up a small number of times. The chain uses TRBV19 and TRBJ2-3; 8 nucleotides agree with TRBD1. The CDR3 is made up of 15 amino acids. Germline loops: CDR1 LNHDA, CDR2 SQIVND (reference sequence). V lost 7 bases, J lost 5 bases, and 11 bases stayed unmatched. In nucleotides, the CDR3 is TGTGCCAGTACCCCCGGCAGGGGGCGGATAGATACGCAGTATTTT. Translation: CASTPGRGRIDTQYF.

This chain uses TRBV19 with TRBJ2-7; tentatively, D is TRBD2 (5 bases). The CDR3 is 15 residues long. In germline, CDR1 is LNHDA, CDR2 SQIVND (reference sequence). Trimming pared 0 bases from V and 1 base from J, leaving 10 bases between. In DNA, the CDR3 is TGTGCCAGTAGTATAGATGGCGGAGGATCCTACGAGCAGTACTTC. This encodes CASSIDGGGSYEQYF. Combining the CDR3 with reference TRBV19 and TRBJ2-7 gives the whole variable domain DGGITQSPKYLFRKEGQNVTLSCEQNLNHDAMYWYRQDPGQGLRLIYYSQIVNDFQKGDIAEGYSVSREKKESFPLTVTSAQKNPTAFYLCASSIDGGGSYEQYFGPGTRLTVT.

V and J are TRBV14 and TRBJ1-4; unclear D gene. The V gene lost 0 bases and the J gene lost 10 bases, with 12 bases spanning the gap. This CDR3 is 14 amino acids long. Per germline, CDR1 SGHDN and CDR2 FVKESK. CDR3 nucleotides: TGTGCCAGCAGCCAAGAAACCCGGGGTCGAAAACTGTTTTTT. Encoded protein: CASSQETRGRKLFF.

This clone has more than one count but fewer than ten. The same CDR3 also results from other DNA sequences found in this sample. This chain links TRBV6-5 with TRBJ1-4; TRBD1 aligns across 7 bases. Germline lookup yields CDR1 MNHEY and CDR2 SVGAGI. Trimming took 2 bases from V and 3 from J; bases not matched to a gene: 3. The length of the CDR3 is 15 residues. CDR3 in DNA: TGTGCCAGCAGTTACGCGGGACAGCCTAATGAAAAACTGTTTTTT. It encodes CASSYAGQPNEKLFF.

The CDR3 here is CASSPRLLNTGELFF. DNA for the CDR3: TGTGCCAGCTCACCACGACTGCTGAACACCGGGGAGCTGTTTTTT. V gene TRBV18 combines with J gene TRBJ2-2; D is undetermined. The V and J ends lost 1 base and 1 base respectively, with 7 bases between them. CDR1 and CDR2 (germline): KGHSH, LQKENI. The CDR3 has 15 amino acids.

The chain links TRBV19 to TRBJ2-3, with a possible D match to TRBD1 (7 bases). Trimming took off 5 bases at V and 2 bases at J, with 17 bases between the two ends. CDR1 is LNHDA and CDR2 is SQIVND in the germline V gene (reference sequence). The CDR3 has 16 residues. CDR3: CASSGGTAFFTDTQYF. The CDR3 region has the DNA TGTGCCAGTAGTGGGGGGACAGCGTTTTTCACAGATACGCAGTATTTT.

The gene calls are TRBV3-1 (or the pseudogene TRBV3-2) and TRBJ2-7, with D perhaps matching TRBD1 (5 bases). The CDR3 is made up of 15 amino acids. The V end lost 1 base, the J end lost 0 bases, and 10 bases lay between the germline ends. CDR1 and CDR2 from the germline V gene are LGHDT and YNNKEL (reference sequence). In nucleotides, the CDR3 is TGTGCCAGCAGCCAAGTCAGGACACCCTCCTACGAGCAGTACTTC. Translation: CASSQVRTPSYEQYF.

The chain employs TRBV18 and TRBJ2-5; D not resolved. With 2 bases removed from V and 4 bases from J, the gap between germline ends came to 11 bases. The CDR3 spans 14 residues. Germline CDR1 is KGHSH and CDR2 is LQKENI. CDR3 coding DNA: TGTGCCAGCTCACCAGATCCGGTCGCAGAGACCCAGTACTTC. Translated, it gives CASSPDPVAETQYF.